A single sample is the source of the 31 T cell receptor beta chains below, sequenced in a study. TCRdb analysed the RT-PCR reads with MiXCR anew, one entry per CDR3 protein. The sample shows about 680,000 distinct CDR3 sequences, 12% to 15% of them seen only once. The sample taken for sequencing was memory CD4+ T cells from blood. The receptors here all came from a female donor in good health, serving as a healthy control.

This clonotype came up a few times. This chain uses TRBV18 with TRBJ1-4; the D is unclear. Germline V lookup: CDR1 KGHSH, CDR2 LQKENI. V lost 1 base and J lost 6, with 6 bases in between. This CDR3 has 13 amino acids. The CDR3 DNA sequence: TGTGCCAGCTCACCACTGAGGGATGAAAAACTGTTTTTT. It specifies CASSPLRDEKLFF.

This clonotype was recorded a few times. The genes are TRBV7-3 and TRBJ1-2; unclear D gene. This CDR3 has 15 amino acids. V lost 5 bases and J lost 3, with 16 bases in between. Germline-derived CDR1 and CDR2 are SGHTA and FQGTGA. CDR3 coding DNA: TGTGCCAGCAGCCCGGCGACGGTTCCGGACTATGGCTACACCTTC. Encoded protein: CASSPATVPDYGYTF.

This clonotype turned up a few times. The V and J genes are TRBV5-6 and TRBJ2-3; a weak D match, TRBD2 (6 bases). Trimming shortened V by 4 bases and J by 5 bases, and 17 bases separated the two germline ends. Germline V gene sequence: CDR1 SGHDT, CDR2 YYEEEE. This CDR3 region has 15 residues. CDR3 nucleotides: TGTGCCAGCAGCCTACTAGCTTATATAGGAGATACGCAGTATTTT. Its translation is CASSLLAYIGDTQYF.

This clonotype came up many times. The J gene is TRBJ2-7, the V gene TRBV5-5; D gene ambiguous. Trimming removed 1 base at V and 0 bases at J, with 20 bases between. The CDR3 extends over 18 amino acids. Germline lookup yields CDR1 SGHKS and CDR2 YYEKEE (reference sequence). The CDR3 DNA reads as TGTGCCAGCAGCTTGTTCCGCGGCACCGGCTCTACCTCCTACGAGCAGTACTTC. It translates to CASSLFRGTGSTSYEQYF.

This CDR3 is CASSALAGGFYNEQFF. The CDR3 DNA reads as TGTGCCAGCAGCGCCCTAGCGGGGGGATTCTACAATGAGCAGTTCTTC. The chain uses TRBV3-1 and TRBJ2-1; 11 nucleotides align to TRBD2. Trimming took 5 bases from V and 3 from J; bases not matched to a gene: 6. The germline CDR1 and CDR2 sequences are LGHDT and YNNKEL (reference sequence). The CDR3 runs to 16 residues.

This clonotype was seen at least ten times. The gene calls are TRBV5-1 and TRBJ1-2, with unresolved D. Germline CDR1 and CDR2: SGHRS and YFSETQ. V lost 0 bases to trimming and J lost 2 bases, with 11 bases between them. The CDR3 spans 15 residues. CDR3 protein: CASSLGQLGNYGYTF. The CDR3 DNA follows: TGCGCCAGCAGCTTGGGGCAGTTGGGGAACTATGGCTACACCTTC.

This clonotype was observed many times. The rearrangement uses TRBV20-1 and TRBJ1-2, with D maybe TRBD1 (5 bases). The germline CDR1 and CDR2 sequences are DFQATT and SNEGSKA (reference sequence). The CDR3 contains 13 residues. The V end lost 6 bases, the J end lost 4 bases, and 15 bases lay between the germline ends. CDR3 protein: CSASGGVGYGYTF. CDR3 bases: TGCAGTGCCTCCGGGGGGGTAGGCTATGGCTACACCTTC.

The genes are TRBV5-4 and TRBJ1-2; unclear D gene. V dropped 4 bases and J dropped 4 bases, with 11 bases sitting between them. CDR1 is SGHNT, CDR2 YYREEE, per germline (reference sequence). The CDR3 has 13 amino acids. The CDR3 reads CASSHQEGYGYTF. Here the CDR3 DNA reads TGTGCCAGCAGCCACCAGGAGGGCTATGGCTACACCTTC.

V and J are TRBV20-1 and TRBJ1-4; a possible D gene is TRBD1 (6 bases). The ends were cut back, 5 bases at V and 8 bases at J, with 15 bases in the middle. The CDR3 loop spans 13 amino acids. Germline loops: CDR1 DFQATT, CDR2 SNEGSKA (reference sequence). CDR3 amino acids: CSAVWSRGEKLFF. The CDR3 DNA reads as TGCAGTGCTGTTTGGAGCAGGGGAGAAAAACTGTTTTTT.

The genes are TRBV20-1 and TRBJ1-5; no reliable D call. Trimming took 4 bases from V and 5 from J, leaving 12 bases between them. CDR3 length: 13 residues. The germline gives CDR1 DFQATT, CDR2 SNEGSKA (reference sequence). In DNA, the CDR3 is TGCAGTGCTATCCCCGACGGCGATCAGCCCCAGCATTTT. Amino acid sequence: CSAIPDGDQPQHF.

This rearrangement joins TRBV18 to TRBJ1-1; a weak D match, TRBD1 (5 bases). The V gene's germline CDR1 is KGHSH and CDR2 LQKENI. V lost 6 bases to trimming and J lost 8 bases, with 22 bases between them. The CDR3 is 15 amino acids. The DNA for the CDR3 is TGTGCCAGCTCGTCAAGGGGTCGGCAGGATGTAGAAGCTTTCTTT. Translation: CASSSRGRQDVEAFF.

This clonotype was observed many times. The V gene is TRBV12-3 or TRBV12-4, the J gene TRBJ2-2, with 9 positions matching TRBD1. Germline trimming cut 5 bases from V and 5 bases from J; bases unmatched to any gene: 6. The CDR3 is 15 residues long. The CDR3 DNA reads as TGTGCCAGCAGTCGAGGGACAGGGTGGACCGGGGAGCTGTTTTTT. This encodes CASSRGTGWTGELFF.

The sample holds a few counts of this clonotype. The genes are TRBV7-2 and TRBJ1-1; D possibly corresponds to TRBD1 (5 bases). The V gene's germline CDR1 is SGHTA and CDR2 FQGNSA. Trimming shortened V by 3 bases and J by 0 bases, and 14 bases separated the two germline ends. This CDR3 has 16 residues. The CDR3 is CASSLTPGHLNTEAFF. The DNA of the CDR3 is TGTGCCAGCAGCTTGACCCCGGGGCACTTGAACACTGAAGCTTTCTTT.

This chain joins TRBV28 and TRBJ2-5; 10 bases are shared with TRBD1. J lost 3 bases, V lost 6 bases, and 1 base had no gene match. Germline V gene lookup returns CDR1 MDHEN and CDR2 SYDVKM. The CDR3 totals 13 residues. CDR3 sequence reads: CASRGTGEETQYF. In nucleotides, the CDR3 is TGTGCCAGCAGAGGGACAGGGGAAGAGACCCAGTACTTC.

This clonotype was observed a few times. The V gene is TRBV7-2, the J gene TRBJ1-2, with a weak D call TRBD1 (5 bases). This CDR3 region has 14 residues. V lost 5 bases, J lost 3 bases, and 13 bases lay in between. Germline V gene lookup returns CDR1 SGHTA and CDR2 FQGNSA. The CDR3 is CASSTNQGYYGYTF. The CDR3 nucleotides read TGTGCCAGCAGCACAAATCAGGGATACTATGGCTACACCTTC.

There are many counts of this clonotype. The chain has TRBV5-1 and TRBJ1-5, with D tentatively TRBD1 (5 bases). Germline lookup yields CDR1 SGHRS and CDR2 YFSETQ. The CDR3 length is 14 residues. The V end lost 0 bases, the J end lost 5 bases, and 9 bases lay between the germline ends. CDR3: CASSLDPGDQPQHF. For the CDR3, the DNA is TGCGCCAGCAGCTTGGACCCGGGGGATCAGCCCCAGCATTTT. The entire variable domain, with the rest obtained from reference TRBV5-1 and TRBJ1-5, is as follows: KAGVTQTPRYLIKTRGQQVTLSCSPISGHRSVSWYQQTPGQGLQFLFEYFSETQRNKGNFPGRFSGRQFSNSRSEMNVSTLELGDSALYLCASSLDPGDQPQHFGDGTRLSIL.

This clonotype was recorded at least ten times. The V and J genes are TRBV7-2 and TRBJ2-7; D perhaps matches TRBD2 (5 bases). Germline V gene lookup returns CDR1 SGHTA and CDR2 FQGNSA. V lost 8 bases to trimming and J lost 0 bases, with 11 bases between them. The CDR3 is 13 amino acids. The CDR3 DNA is TGTGCCAGCGGTAGCGCCGTCTCCTACGAGCAGTACTTC. Its translation is CASGSAVSYEQYF.

This clonotype was counted between two and nine times. The J gene is TRBJ2-2, the V gene TRBV27; the match to TRBD2 covers 14 bases. The CDR3 extends over 20 amino acids. CDR1 is MNHEY, CDR2 SMNVEV, per germline (reference sequence). With V trimmed by 2 bases and J by 4 bases, 12 bases remained unmatched. The CDR3 DNA reads TGTGCCAGCAGTTTACGGGCGGCCTCTGGGACTAGCGGGAGCACCGGGGAGCTGTTTTTT. This translates into CASSLRAASGTSGSTGELFF.

The chain combines TRBV5-1 with TRBJ2-7, with 11 bases identical to TRBD1. Trimming removed 0 bases from V and 3 bases from J; junction bases left unmatched: 8. Germline values: CDR1 SGHRS, CDR2 YFSETQ. This CDR3 spans 17 amino acids. The CDR3 DNA is TGCGCCAGCAGCTTGGGGACAGGGGGCCCGGGGAACTACGAGCAGTACTTC. Encoded protein: CASSLGTGGPGNYEQYF. Supplemented by reference TRBV5-1 and TRBJ2-7, the full variable domain reads KAGVTQTPRYLIKTRGQQVTLSCSPISGHRSVSWYQQTPGQGLQFLFEYFSETQRNKGNFPGRFSGRQFSNSRSEMNVSTLELGDSALYLCASSLGTGGPGNYEQYFGPGTRLTVT.

This clonotype was detected many times. This chain joins TRBV5-1 and TRBJ1-1; D is perhaps TRBD1 (5 bases). Germline assignment: CDR1 SGHRS and CDR2 YFSETQ. Trimming took off 5 bases at V and 3 bases at J, with 20 bases between the two ends. This CDR3 has 16 residues. CDR3: CASRVGALLTDTEAFF. The CDR3 region has the DNA TGCGCCAGCAGAGTAGGGGCCTTACTCACTGACACTGAAGCTTTCTTT.

The CDR3 DNA follows: TGTGCCAGCAGTTGGGGGGGGGACTTAGAGACCCAGTACTTC. Translating it yields CASSWGGDLETQYF. This rearrangement joins TRBV6-5 to TRBJ2-5, with 7 bases identical to TRBD2. V lost 4 bases to trimming and J lost 4 bases; unmatched junction nucleotides: 6. CDR3 length: 14 residues. Germline CDR1 is MNHEY and CDR2 is SVGAGI.

This clonotype was seen at least ten times. This chain links TRBV27 with TRBJ2-7; 9 bases match TRBD1. The CDR3 totals 16 residues. V was clipped by 6 bases and J by 5 bases; unmatched bases: 14. Germline values: CDR1 MNHEY, CDR2 SMNVEV (reference sequence). Here the CDR3 reads CASSRLRGQGNHEQYF. The CDR3 nucleotides are TGTGCCAGCAGCCGTTTGAGAGGACAGGGGAACCACGAGCAGTACTTC.

This clonotype was seen many times. The chain combines TRBV4-3 with TRBJ2-2; D tentatively fits TRBD1 or TRBD2 (7 bases each). Germline loops: CDR1 LGHNA, CDR2 YSLEER. The V end was cut by 10 bases, the J end by 0 bases, with 9 bases between. The CDR3 contains 13 residues. CDR3 in DNA: TGCGCCACAGGGGGGGCGAACACCGGGGAGCTGTTTTTT. It is translated as CATGGANTGELFF.

The V call is TRBV7-2, the J call TRBJ1-2; D unresolved. Germline V gives CDR1 SGHTA, CDR2 FQGNSA. CDR3 length: 13 residues. The V end was cut by 1 base, the J end by 7 bases, with 10 bases between. The DNA for the CDR3 is TGTGCCAGCAGCTTAGTATTCAGAGGTGGCTACACCTTC. Protein product: CASSLVFRGGYTF. Based on the CDR3 plus reference TRBV7-2 and TRBJ1-2, the full variable domain is GAGVSQSPSNKVTEKGKDVELRCDPISGHTALYWYRQSLGQGLEFLIYFQGNSAPDKSGLPSDRFSAERTGGSVSTLTIQRTQQEDSAVYLCASSLVFRGGYTFGSGTRLTVV.

This clonotype came up a few times. This chain links TRBV12-3 or TRBV12-4 with TRBJ2-7, with TRBD2 identical over 12 bases. V trimming: 5 bases; J trimming: 0 bases; junction bases outside the gene matches: 11. CDR3 length equals 18 residues. CDR3 sequence: CASSTTSGSLRSSYEQYF. CDR3 sequence (DNA): TGTGCCAGCAGTACGACTAGCGGGAGCCTCAGGAGCTCCTACGAGCAGTACTTC.

This clonotype was seen ten or more times. V and J are TRBV4-2 and TRBJ2-7; perhaps TRBD2 as D (7 bases). This CDR3 is 16 amino acids long. Trimming shortened V by 1 base and J by 4 bases, and 17 bases separated the two germline ends. CDR1 is LGHNA and CDR2 is YNFKEQ in the germline V gene. CDR3 coding DNA: TGTGCCAGCAGCCAAGTCGAGGGGGGAGGGCCATACGAGCAGTACTTC. Translated: CASSQVEGGGPYEQYF.

This clonotype has a count of ten or more. This rearrangement joins TRBV6-5 to TRBJ1-6, with TRBD1 matching over 7 bases. Germline-derived CDR1 and CDR2 are MNHEY and SVGAGI. There are 15 residues in the CDR3. After removal of 0 bases from V and 11 bases from J, the junction contained 7 bases not matched to a gene. The CDR3 spells CASSYSTGTVAPLHF. Here the CDR3 DNA reads TGTGCCAGCAGTTACTCGACCGGGACAGTTGCACCCCTCCACTTT.

This clonotype has a single count. A read error may be the cause here, since a much bigger clone is one base away. V usage is TRBV7-2 and J usage is TRBJ2-1; D call uncertain. The CDR3 length is 14 residues. Per the germline V gene, CDR1 is SGHTA and CDR2 is FQGNSA. The CDR3 loop reads CPSSPARSLHEQFF. The CDR3 DNA reads TGTCCCAGCAGCCCGGCCCGGAGTCTCCATGAGCAGTTCTTC.

This clonotype was recorded a few times. The V and J genes are TRBV12-3 or TRBV12-4 and TRBJ1-2, with no clear D. CDR3 length: 12 residues. The V end was cut by 1 base, the J end by 7 bases, with 7 bases between. The CDR3 reads CASSLVPGGYTF. The CDR3 DNA reads TGTGCCAGCAGTTTAGTTCCTGGTGGCTACACCTTC.

CDR3 DNA: TGTGCCAGCAGCGTGTTAGGGAGCTATAATTCACCCCTCCACTTT. Translating gives CASSVLGSYNSPLHF. The chain joins TRBV9 to TRBJ1-6; no reliable D call. V was trimmed by 2 bases and J by 3 bases, leaving 9 bases between them. Germline CDR1 and CDR2: SGDLS and YYNGEE. The CDR3 totals 15 residues. Looking up the rest from reference TRBV9 and TRBJ1-6 gives the full variable domain: DSGVTQTPKHLITATGQRVTLRCSPRSGDLSVYWYQQSLDQGLQFLIQYYNGEERAKGNILERFSAQQFPDLHSELNLSSLELGDSALYFCASSVLGSYNSPLHFGNGTRLTVT.

This clonotype occurred a few times. The V and J genes are TRBV7-9 and TRBJ2-1; 8 nucleotides agree with TRBD2. Trimming took 1 base from V and 1 from J; bases not matched to a gene: 12. This CDR3 has 19 amino acids. CDR1 and CDR2 (germline): SEHNR, FQNEAQ (reference sequence). The CDR3 nucleotides are TGTGCCAGCAGCTTAGGGGGTAGCGGGACGACAACTTCCTACAATGAGCAGTTCTTC. It is translated as CASSLGGSGTTTSYNEQFF.